The present TCR beta chain was sequenced within a study of spatial heterogeneity in lung cancer. This clonotype was picked up many times. Its matching antigen is unknown. Unique molecular identifiers tagged every individual TCR cDNA molecule. TCRdb reanalysed the 5' RACE reads using MiXCR and keeps one entry per CDR3 protein. The table has more than 3,500 distinct CDR3 sequences, roughly 5.4% seen once; the top ten hold 13%. CDR3 length equals 13 residues. V was trimmed by 6 bases and J by 0 bases, leaving 11 bases between them. Looked up from germline, CDR1 is DFQATT and CDR2 is SNEGSKA (reference sequence). Study-wide findings and caveats: One measure, the expanded intratumoral alpha and beta TCR count, tracked tumor mutation counts. There was tracking of ubiquitous and regional nonsynonymous mutations by the respective counts of ubiquitous and regional expanded TCRs.

Time point: sample taken at primary tumor resection. The donor population consisted of approximately 70 patients with untreated, early-stage non-small cell lung cancer. This clonotype was obtained from a female donor with early-stage non-small cell lung cancer. The V and J genes are TRBV20-1 and TRBJ1-1; no reliable D call. Here the sequenced sample was lung tumor tissue, taken at surgery. The CDR3 DNA reads as TGCAGTGCGTGGCCACAGATGAACACTGAAGCTTTCTTT. It encodes CSAWPQMNTEAFF.